This T cell receptor beta chain was sequenced for a study of cytomegalovirus exposure and HLA in healthy donors. Study outcomes and limitations: A missense DCLRE1C variant was associated with V- and J-gene trimming of TCR beta chains in a later analysis, and an independent cohort replicated the association. According to an earlier analysis, most TCR beta V segments yielded productive rearrangements about 87% or about 30% of the time. HLA-A and HLA-B allele assignments for most subjects were reportedly predicted accurately using TCR beta sequences.

Regarding this clone: Its antigen is unidentified.

PCR primers comprised 60 Vbeta and 13 Jbeta primers. The protocol was immunoSEQ multiplex PCR, while the TCRdb copy is restricted to in-frame clones and leaves out a portion. The sample comprises around 100,000 clones, nearly 80% of which are singletons, and about 5.3% rests with the top ten. V dropped 0 bases and J dropped 4; count of bases not matched to a gene: 9. The CDR3 loop spans 17 amino acids. Looked up from germline, CDR1 is SGHDT and CDR2 is YYEEEE. This TCR derives from a man aged 60 to 75 in good health and CMV-seropositive. The chain uses TRBV5-6 and TRBJ1-3; TRBD1 matches at 8 bases. The specimen was PBMCs. This CDR3 reads CASSLVPHRDRGNTIYF. Written as DNA, the CDR3 is TGTGCCAGCAGCTTGGTTCCCCACCGGGACAGGGGAAACACCATATATTTT. The whole variable domain, remainder taken from reference TRBV5-6 and TRBJ1-3, is DAGVTQSPTHLIKTRGQQVTLRCSPKSGHDTVSWYQQALGQGPQFIFQYYEEEERQRGNFPDRFSGHQFPNYSSELNVNALLLGDSALYLCASSLVPHRDRGNTIYFGEGSWLTVV.